The 32 T cell receptor beta chains reported below all come from one sample, sequenced in a study of CD8 T cells in Susac syndrome. Reverse transcription used about 0.45 to 1 ug RNA and random hexamers. TCRdb redid the calling of the immunoSEQ multiplex PCR reads with MiXCR, one entry per CDR3 protein. This sample has about 170,000 distinct CDR3 sequences, with around 93% found just once. The specimen was CD4+ T cells from PBMCs. Receptors were obtained from a human donor with multiple sclerosis.

The chain recombines TRBV6-2 or TRBV6-3 with TRBJ1-5; D gene uncertain. Trimming pared 1 base from V and 3 bases from J, leaving 4 bases between. The germline CDR1 and CDR2 sequences are MNHEY and SVGEGT. This CDR3 is built from 13 residues. For the CDR3, the DNA is TGTGCCAGCAGTTACTACCTCAATCAGCCCCAGCATTTT. Amino acids: CASSYYLNQPQHF.

This chain joins TRBV5-4 and TRBJ1-2, with a possible D match to TRBD1 (6 bases). The CDR3 contains 13 residues. V lost 2 bases and J 8 bases, leaving 13 bases between the germline ends. The germline V gene has CDR1 SGHNT and CDR2 YYREEE (reference sequence). CDR3: CASSFSTGQGYTF. The DNA for the CDR3 is TGTGCCAGCAGCTTCTCGACAGGACAGGGCTACACCTTC.

In this sample, this clonotype turned up once. The chain combines TRBV30 with TRBJ1-2; no clear D. V lost 5 bases and J lost 2, with 6 bases in between. The CDR3 is 11 residues long. CDR1 and CDR2 from the germline V gene are GTSNPN and SVGIG (reference sequence). The CDR3 protein is CAWGPNYGYTF. The CDR3 DNA follows: TGTGCCTGGGGCCCGAACTATGGCTACACCTTC.

This chain connects TRBV20-1 to TRBJ2-5; no firm D call. Germline CDR1 and CDR2: DFQATT and SNEGSKA (reference sequence). The ends were cut back, 0 bases at V and 2 bases at J, with 7 bases in the middle. The CDR3 runs 13 residues. CDR3 in amino acids: CSARETAQETQYF. CDR3 nucleotides: TGCAGTGCTAGAGAAACAGCACAAGAGACCCAGTACTTC.

The chain links TRBV30 to TRBJ2-5, with a possible D match to TRBD2 (5 bases). CDR1 is GTSNPN and CDR2 is SVGIG in the germline V gene (reference sequence). The CDR3 covers 15 residues. V was cut by 2 bases and J by 5 bases, with 18 bases left in between. CDR3: CAWSLGGPSGETQYF. The CDR3 coding sequence is TGTGCCTGGAGTTTGGGCGGGCCCTCGGGCGAGACCCAGTACTTC.

This sequence joins TRBV27 and TRBJ1-2; D remains unclear. CDR1 is MNHEY and CDR2 is SMNVEV in the germline V gene (reference sequence). The CDR3 contains 13 residues. V shed 3 bases and J shed 2 bases, with 7 bases lying between them. Written as DNA, the CDR3 is TGTGCCAGCAGTTTCGAGGGAAACTATGGCTACACCTTC. Translated: CASSFEGNYGYTF.

The chain is built from TRBV30 and TRBJ1-1; 8 nucleotides align to TRBD1. The CDR3 covers 10 residues. Germline values: CDR1 GTSNPN, CDR2 SVGIG (reference sequence). Trimming took 7 bases from V and 9 from J; bases not matched to a gene: 4. The CDR3, as DNA: TGTGCCTACCAGGGGGCGAAAGCTTTCTTT. It specifies CAYQGAKAFF.

This chain joins TRBV7-2 and TRBJ2-6; D remains ambiguous. Germline CDR1 reads SGHTA; CDR2 reads FQGNSA. V was shortened by 5 bases and J by 0 bases, with 8 bases between the two germline ends. This CDR3 has 15 amino acids. The DNA of the CDR3 is TGTGCCAGCAGCCGCAGGAGCTCTGGGGCCAACGTCCTGACTTTC. This gives the protein CASSRRSSGANVLTF.

This sequence joins TRBV19 and TRBJ1-2, with a possible D match to TRBD1 (6 bases). Germline V CDR1 and CDR2: LNHDA, SQIVND (reference sequence). The CDR3 length is 13 residues. Trimming took 9 bases from V and 3 from J, leaving 14 bases between them. The CDR3 spells CASQPQGYYGYTF. In nucleotides, the CDR3 is TGTGCCAGCCAACCCCAGGGGTACTATGGCTACACCTTC.

V is TRBV11-2 and J is TRBJ1-5; 7 bases align to TRBD1. The V gene's germline CDR1 is SGHAT and CDR2 FQNNGV. The CDR3 spans 16 residues. After removal of 3 bases from V and 3 bases from J, the junction contained 8 bases not matched to a gene. This CDR3 reads CASSLDSQGNNQPQHF. Written as DNA, the CDR3 is TGTGCCAGCAGCTTGGACTCACAGGGGAACAATCAGCCCCAGCATTTT.

J is TRBJ1-4 and V is TRBV5-6; no clear D. V was shortened by 4 bases and J by 0 bases, with 10 bases between the two germline ends. This CDR3 region has 15 residues. The germline V gene encodes CDR1 SGHDT and CDR2 YYEEEE. This chain's CDR3 is CASSRTPSTNEKLFF. In DNA form, the CDR3 reads TGTGCCAGCAGCCGCACACCCTCAACTAATGAAAAACTGTTTTTT.

J is TRBJ2-7 and V is TRBV25-1; 7 nucleotides agree with TRBD1. Unmatched junction bases numbered 8, after V lost 5 bases and J lost 4 bases. The CDR3 has 14 residues. CDR1 MGHDK and CDR2 SYGVNS come from the germline V gene. CDR3 DNA sequence: TGTGCCAGCAGTAGACCGGGACAGAATTACGAGCAGTACTTC. This translates into CASSRPGQNYEQYF.

This clonotype has just a few counts. The chain recombines TRBV9 with TRBJ1-6; no clear D gene. CDR1 SGDLS and CDR2 YYNGEE come from the germline V gene. V gave up 3 bases and J gave up 8 bases, with 9 bases separating them. The CDR3 has 13 amino acids. The CDR3 spells CASSAVGDSPLHF. The DNA for the CDR3 is TGTGCCAGCAGCGCTGTCGGGGATTCACCCCTCCACTTT.

This chain connects TRBV3-1 to TRBJ2-5; D is undetermined. From germline, CDR1 is LGHDT and CDR2 YNNKEL (reference sequence). V lost 4 bases, J lost 0 bases, and 12 bases lay in between. The CDR3 is made up of 15 amino acids. The CDR3 region has the DNA TGTGCCAGCAGCCCTACAATCAGGAACCAAGAGACCCAGTACTTC. Its translation is CASSPTIRNQETQYF.

V gene TRBV12-3 or TRBV12-4 combines with J gene TRBJ1-1, with D perhaps TRBD1 (5 bases). V was clipped by 1 base and J by 1 base, with 10 bases between them. This CDR3 contains 15 residues. The CDR3 reads CASSLEGKRNTEAFF. The CDR3 region has the DNA TGTGCCAGCAGTTTAGAGGGGAAGAGGAACACTGAAGCTTTCTTT.

The V call is TRBV23-1, the J call TRBJ2-7; 7 bases are a match to TRBD2. TRBV23-1 is labeled an ORF, and its function is uncertain. The trim removed 6 bases at V and 2 bases at J, leaving 13 bases unmatched. This CDR3 spans 16 amino acids. CDR3 sequence reads: CASSPGWWGGTYEQYF. The CDR3 DNA follows: TGCGCCAGCAGCCCGGGGTGGTGGGGGGGAACCTACGAGCAGTACTTC.

The chain is built from TRBV3-1 and TRBJ1-1, with a weak D call TRBD1 (5 bases). From germline, CDR1 is LGHDT and CDR2 YNNKEL (reference sequence). The CDR3 is made up of 14 amino acids. Trimming took off 2 bases at V and 1 base at J, with 8 bases between the two ends. This chain's CDR3 is CASSQQTENTEAFF. The CDR3, as DNA: TGTGCCAGCAGCCAACAGACAGAGAACACTGAAGCTTTCTTT.

The genes are TRBV6-1 and TRBJ2-3; 9 bases agree with TRBD1. Looked up from germline, CDR1 is MNHNS and CDR2 is SASEGT. The CDR3 runs 16 residues. J gave up 3 bases and V 4 bases, and 8 bases lay outside the gene matches. The CDR3 DNA reads TGTGCCAGCAGTGCCCGGACAGGGGATGTGACAGATACGCAGTATTTT. The encoded protein is CASSARTGDVTDTQYF.

CDR3 bases: TGTGCCAGCAGTTTAGGGCAGGCGCCTTATAGCAATCAGCCCCAGCATTTT. Amino acids: CASSLGQAPYSNQPQHF. The chain links TRBV28 to TRBJ1-5; no clear D. Trimming pared 2 bases from V and 0 bases from J, leaving 14 bases between. This CDR3 spans 17 amino acids. Germline lookup yields CDR1 MDHEN and CDR2 SYDVKM. The complete variable domain, with remaining parts taken from reference TRBV28 and TRBJ1-5, reads DVKVTQSSRYLVKRTGEKVFLECVQDMDHENMFWYRQDPGLGLRLIYFSYDVKMKEKGDIPEGYSVSREKKERFSLILESASTNQTSMYLCASSLGQAPYSNQPQHFGDGTRLSIL.

The chain recombines TRBV14 with TRBJ2-5; 7 nucleotides match TRBD2. J lost 4 bases, V lost 2 bases, and 16 bases had no gene match. Germline CDR1 reads SGHDN; CDR2 reads FVKESK. The CDR3 consists of 18 residues. The CDR3 sequence: CASSQSRVAREWGETQYF. The CDR3 DNA reads TGTGCCAGCAGCCAAAGCCGCGTGGCGCGGGAGTGGGGAGAGACCCAGTACTTC. The variable domain in full, completed from reference TRBV14 and TRBJ2-5, reads EAGVTQFPSHSVIEKGQTVTLRCDPISGHDNLYWYRRVMGKEIKFLLHFVKESKQDESGMPNNRFLAERTGGTYSTLKVQPAELEDSGVYFCASSQSRVAREWGETQYFGPGTRLLVL.

The rearrangement links TRBV2 to TRBJ1-4, with D possibly TRBD1 on 6 matching bases. Per the germline V gene, CDR1 is SNHLY and CDR2 is FYNNEI. CDR3 length: 14 residues. The V end lost 3 bases, the J end lost 7 bases, and 12 bases lay between the germline ends. CDR3 region: CASSETGFTEKLFF. Here the CDR3 DNA reads TGTGCCAGCAGTGAGACAGGATTTACTGAAAAACTGTTTTTT. Using reference TRBV2 and TRBJ1-4 for the parts outside the CDR3, the full variable domain is EPEVTQTPSHQVTQMGQEVILRCVPISNHLYFYWYRQILGQKVEFLVSFYNNEISEKSEIFDDQFSVERPDGSNFTLKIRSTKLEDSAMYFCASSETGFTEKLFFGSGTQLSVL.

This chain joins TRBV20-1 and TRBJ1-1, with TRBD1 matching 7 bases. Germline V gene data show CDR1 as DFQATT and CDR2 as SNEGSKA (reference sequence). J lost 3 bases, V lost 3 bases, and 4 bases had no gene match. There are 13 residues in the CDR3. The CDR3 protein is CSASEQGHTEAFF. The CDR3 DNA reads TGCAGTGCTAGCGAACAGGGGCACACTGAAGCTTTCTTT.

The gene calls are TRBV23-1 and TRBJ2-1; 10 positions agree with TRBD1. TRBV23-1 is known as an ORF, though its function is uncertain. The CDR3 runs to 17 residues. With V trimmed by 4 bases and J by 6 bases, 12 bases remained unmatched. CDR3 residues: CASSPARQGAKGNEQFF. The CDR3 DNA is TGCGCCAGCAGTCCGGCGAGACAGGGGGCAAAGGGCAATGAGCAGTTCTTC.

CDR3 nucleotide sequence: TGTGCCAGCAGCATACAACAGGGGGAAGGTGGCTACACCTTC. Amino acid sequence: CASSIQQGEGGYTF. The rearrangement joins TRBV9 to TRBJ1-2; 8 nucleotides align to TRBD1. Per germline, CDR1 SGDLS and CDR2 YYNGEE. This CDR3 region has 14 residues. V trimming: 4 bases; J trimming: 7 bases; junction bases outside the gene matches: 9.

This clonotype has a single count. The chain combines TRBV20-1 with TRBJ2-1, with 8 bases lining up with TRBD2. The CDR3 has 20 amino acids. J gave up 3 bases and V 6 bases, and 25 bases lay outside the gene matches. CDR1 and CDR2 (germline): DFQATT, SNEGSKA (reference sequence). The CDR3 here is CSAPPQKSSPGLGVYNEQFF. For the CDR3, the DNA is TGCAGTGCGCCGCCCCAAAAATCCTCTCCGGGACTAGGGGTCTACAATGAGCAGTTCTTC.

V is TRBV27 and J is TRBJ2-7; TRBD2 might be the D (6 bases). The CDR3 is 15 amino acids. Trimming took 7 bases from V and 0 from J, leaving 16 bases between them. Germline V CDR1 and CDR2: MNHEY, SMNVEV (reference sequence). The CDR3 here is CASKTHSGLSYEQYF. The CDR3 bases are TGTGCCAGCAAGACACATTCGGGACTCTCCTACGAGCAGTACTTC.

The chain uses TRBV5-4 and TRBJ1-1; 10 positions match TRBD1. V gave up 5 bases and J gave up 5 bases; unmatched junction bases: 3. Germline lookup yields CDR1 SGHNT and CDR2 YYREEE (reference sequence). This CDR3 has 13 amino acids. This chain's CDR3 is CASSLDRGTEAFF. DNA for the CDR3: TGTGCCAGCAGTCTGGACAGGGGGACTGAAGCTTTCTTT.

The CDR3 sequence is CASSSPGQGPHEQYF. The CDR3 coding sequence is TGTGCCAGCAGCTCCCCGGGACAGGGTCCCCACGAGCAGTACTTC. The rearrangement links TRBV7-8 to TRBJ2-7, with TRBD1 matching 9 bases. The CDR3 spans 15 residues. The germline CDR1 and CDR2 sequences are SGHVS and FQNEAQ. V lost 4 bases, J lost 5 bases, and 9 bases stayed unmatched.

The rearrangement links TRBV11-2 to TRBJ2-5; 8 bases are shared with TRBD1. Germline assignment: CDR1 SGHAT and CDR2 FQNNGV. This CDR3 is built from 13 residues. The V and J ends lost 8 bases and 6 bases, in that order; junction bases with no gene match: 8. The CDR3 reads CASGLTGVQTQYF. The CDR3 DNA is TGTGCCAGCGGACTGACAGGGGTTCAGACCCAGTACTTC.

This rearrangement joins TRBV12-3 or TRBV12-4 to TRBJ2-5, with unresolved D. The CDR3 has 12 residues. The ends were cut back, 6 bases at V and 3 bases at J, with 8 bases in the middle. CDR3 sequence: CASSPSEETQYF. The CDR3 DNA follows: TGTGCCAGCAGCCCGAGCGAAGAGACCCAGTACTTC.

This chain joins TRBV5-4 and TRBJ1-2; 8 bases match TRBD1. Germline V gene lookup returns CDR1 SGHNT and CDR2 YYREEE (reference sequence). V lost 4 bases, J lost 2 bases, and 10 bases stayed unmatched. The CDR3 consists of 16 residues. CDR3 coding DNA: TGTGCCAGCAGCAGTTATGTCGGGACAGGAAACTATGGCTACACCTTC. It encodes CASSSYVGTGNYGYTF.

The chain carries TRBV5-1 and TRBJ2-5; D may match TRBD1 or TRBD2 (6 bases each). CDR3 length equals 14 residues. The V gene lost 4 bases and the J gene lost 5 bases, with 15 bases spanning the gap. The germline V gene encodes CDR1 SGHRS and CDR2 YFSETQ. CDR3 in amino acids: CASSPPGAMETQYF. CDR3 nucleotides: TGCGCCAGCAGCCCCCCGGGGGCCATGGAGACCCAGTACTTC.